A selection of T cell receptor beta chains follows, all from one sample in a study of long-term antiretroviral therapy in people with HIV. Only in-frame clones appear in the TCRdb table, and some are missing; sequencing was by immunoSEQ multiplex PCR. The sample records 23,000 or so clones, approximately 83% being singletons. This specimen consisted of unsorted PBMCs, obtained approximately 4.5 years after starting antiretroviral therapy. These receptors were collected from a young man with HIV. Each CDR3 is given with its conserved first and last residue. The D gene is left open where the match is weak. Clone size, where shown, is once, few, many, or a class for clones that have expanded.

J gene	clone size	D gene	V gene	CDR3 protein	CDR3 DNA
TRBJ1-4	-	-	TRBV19	CASSSGWEKLFF	TGTGCCAGTAGTTCGGGTTGGGAAAAACTGTTTTTT
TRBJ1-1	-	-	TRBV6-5	CASSYSSFVDTEAFF	TGTGCCAGCAGTTACTCGAGCTTCGTGGACACTGAAGCTTTCTTT
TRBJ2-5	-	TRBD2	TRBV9	CASSPTSGGAETQYF	TGTGCCAGCAGCCCCACTAGCGGGGGGGCCGAGACCCAGTACTTC
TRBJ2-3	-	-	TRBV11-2	CASSWDEATGTDTQYF	TGTGCCAGCAGCTGGGACGAGGCGACCGGCACAGATACGCAGTATTTT
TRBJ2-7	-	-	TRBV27	CASSLGTSSYEQYF	TGTGCCAGCAGTTTGGGTACGTCCTCCTACGAGCAGTACTTC
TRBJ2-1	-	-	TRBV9	CASSVGPNREDEQFF	TGTGCCAGCAGCGTAGGACCGAATAGAGAGGATGAGCAGTTCTTC
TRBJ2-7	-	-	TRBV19	CASSPPGEMPYEQYF	TGTGCCAGTAGTCCCCCAGGGGAAATGCCCTACGAGCAGTACTTC
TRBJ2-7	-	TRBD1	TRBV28	CASTPGDRNYEQYF	TGTGCCAGCACCCCAGGGGACAGAAACTACGAGCAGTACTTC
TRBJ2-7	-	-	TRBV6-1	CASSEFRQTYEQYF	TGTGCCAGCAGTGAATTCCGACAGACCTACGAGCAGTACTTC
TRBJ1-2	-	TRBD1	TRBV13	CASSQGQLRGYTF	TGTGCCAGCAGCCAGGGACAGCTCCGTGGCTACACCTTC
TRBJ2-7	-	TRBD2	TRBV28	CASSTPGTSGSVAEQYF	TGTGCCAGCAGCACTCCCGGGACTAGCGGGAGTGTAGCCGAGCAGTACTTC
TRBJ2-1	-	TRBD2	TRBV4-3	CASSQHSGDYLDGNEQFF	TGCGCCAGCAGCCAACACTCCGGGGACTACCTCGATGGTAATGAGCAGTTCTTC
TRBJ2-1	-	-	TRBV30	CAWSRTEYNEQFF	TGTGCCTGGAGTAGGACAGAATACAATGAGCAGTTCTTC
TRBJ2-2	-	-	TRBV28	CASRRSSEGGTGELFF	TGTGCCAGCAGGAGGTCTAGCGAGGGGGGTACCGGGGAGCTGTTTTTT
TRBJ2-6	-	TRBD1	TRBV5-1	CASSWLPGQAFSGANVLTF	TGCGCCAGCAGCTGGTTACCGGGACAGGCATTCTCTGGGGCCAACGTCCTGACTTTC
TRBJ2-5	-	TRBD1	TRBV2	CAGGTGQGETQYF	TGTGCCGGAGGGACAGGTCAGGGGGAGACCCAGTACTTC
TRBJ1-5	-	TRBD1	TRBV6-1	CASPDRANQPQHF	TGTGCCAGCCCTGACAGGGCCAATCAGCCCCAGCATTTT
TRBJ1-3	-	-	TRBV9	CASSVATGRSGNTIYF	TGTGCCAGCAGCGTAGCGACAGGACGATCTGGAAACACCATATATTTT
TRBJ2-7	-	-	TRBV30	CAWSGLDSTYEQYF	TGTGCCTGGAGCGGCCTGGACTCTACCTACGAGCAGTACTTC
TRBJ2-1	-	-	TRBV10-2	CASGALWEQFF	TGCGCCAGCGGGGCTTTGTGGGAGCAGTTCTTC
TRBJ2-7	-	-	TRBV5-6	CASSLGSVAYEQYF	TGTGCCAGCAGCTTGGGTAGCGTCGCCTACGAGCAGTACTTC
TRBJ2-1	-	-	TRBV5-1	CASSLGDKYNEQFF	TGCGCCAGCAGCTTAGGGGACAAATACAATGAGCAGTTCTTC
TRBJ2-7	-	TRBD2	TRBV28	CASSLWGSGTSGPYEQYF	TGTGCCAGCAGTTTATGGGGGTCCGGGACTAGCGGCCCCTACGAGCAGTACTTC
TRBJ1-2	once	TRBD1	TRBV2	CASSGGTGGVNYGYTF	TGTGCCAGCAGTGGCGGGACAGGGGGAGTTAACTATGGCTACACCTTC
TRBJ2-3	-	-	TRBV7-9	CASSFPTGLGTDTQYF	TGTGCCAGCAGCTTTCCCACAGGTCTGGGCACAGATACGCAGTATTTT
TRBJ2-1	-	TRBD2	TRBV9	CASSDRPLGAGGSYNEQFF	TGTGCCAGCAGCGACCGCCCCCTCGGGGCGGGGGGGTCCTACAATGAGCAGTTCTTC
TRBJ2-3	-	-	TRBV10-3	CAISERDTQYF	TGTGCCATCAGTGAAAGGGATACGCAGTATTTT
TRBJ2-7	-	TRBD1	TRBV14	CASSQVGTGLYEQYF	TGTGCCAGCAGCCAAGTTGGGACAGGGTTATACGAGCAGTACTTC
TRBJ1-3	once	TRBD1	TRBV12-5	CASGPQGRQTGNTIYF	TGTGCTAGTGGTCCACAGGGGCGCCAGACTGGAAACACCATATATTTT
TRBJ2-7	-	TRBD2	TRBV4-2	CASSQDLAGGTKGSYEQYF	TGTGCCAGCAGCCAAGATCTAGCGGGGGGAACGAAGGGGTCCTACGAGCAGTACTTC
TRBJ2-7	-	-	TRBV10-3	CAISESVITEQYF	TGTGCCATCAGTGAGTCGGTTATTACGGAGCAGTACTTC
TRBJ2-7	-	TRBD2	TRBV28	CASSLRETTYEQYF	TGTGCCAGCAGTTTGCGGGAGACCACCTACGAGCAGTACTTC
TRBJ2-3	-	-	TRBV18	CASSSGVGDTQYF	TGTGCCAGCTCATCAGGGGTTGGAGATACGCAGTATTTT
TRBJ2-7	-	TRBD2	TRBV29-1	CSVEDTSGNYEQYF	TGCAGCGTTGAAGACACTAGCGGGAACTACGAGCAGTACTTC
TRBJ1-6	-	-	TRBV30	CAWSFPRGNKSPLHF	TGTGCCTGGAGTTTTCCCAGGGGCAATAAGTCACCCCTCCACTTT
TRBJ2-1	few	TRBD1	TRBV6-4	CASSDRGRREQFF	TGTGCCAGCAGTGACAGGGGGCGCAGGGAGCAGTTCTTC
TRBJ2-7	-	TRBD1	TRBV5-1	CASSYRTGSSSYEQYF	TGCGCCAGCAGCTATAGGACAGGGAGCAGCTCCTACGAGCAGTACTTC
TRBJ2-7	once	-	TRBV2	CASSAGQRDGSYEQYF	TGTGCCAGCAGTGCAGGGCAAAGGGATGGCTCCTACGAGCAGTACTTC
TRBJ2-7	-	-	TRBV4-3	CASSQEGTGYEQYF	TGCGCCAGCAGCCAAGAGGGGACTGGCTACGAGCAGTACTTC
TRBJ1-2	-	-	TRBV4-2	CASSQEPFVNYGYTF	TGTGCCAGCAGCCAAGAACCTTTTGTTAACTATGGCTACACCTTC